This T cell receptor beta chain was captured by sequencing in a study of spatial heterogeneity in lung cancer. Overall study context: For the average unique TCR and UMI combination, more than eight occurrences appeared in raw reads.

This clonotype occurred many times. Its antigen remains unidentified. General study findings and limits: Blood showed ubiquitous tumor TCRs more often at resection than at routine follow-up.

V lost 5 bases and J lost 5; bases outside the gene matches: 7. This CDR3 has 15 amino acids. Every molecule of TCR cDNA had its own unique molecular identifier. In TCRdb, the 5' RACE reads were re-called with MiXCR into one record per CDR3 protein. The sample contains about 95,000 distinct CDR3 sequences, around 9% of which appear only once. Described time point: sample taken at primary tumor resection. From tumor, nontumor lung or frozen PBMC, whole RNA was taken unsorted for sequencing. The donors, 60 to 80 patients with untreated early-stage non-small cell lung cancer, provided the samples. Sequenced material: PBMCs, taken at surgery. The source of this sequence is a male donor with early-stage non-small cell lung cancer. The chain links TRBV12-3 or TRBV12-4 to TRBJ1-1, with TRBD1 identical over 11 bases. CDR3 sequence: CASSSGQGAWTEAFF. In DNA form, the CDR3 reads TGTGCCAGCAGTAGCGGACAGGGGGCATGGACTGAAGCTTTCTTT.